This record looks at one T cell receptor (beta chain) sequence and its context. A read error may produce the germline difference seen at one junction end. The data originate from a study of T cell responses to AZD1222 COVID-19 vaccine. Assay used: immunoSEQ multiplex PCR; TCRdb lists only in-frame clones, some missing. Among some 150,000 clones listed, approximately 90% were seen once. This CDR3 region has 14 residues. Material: peripheral blood, obtained 28 days after the second AZD1222 dose. The chain employs TRBV6-7 and TRBJ1-2; TRBD1 is a possible D gene (5 bases). TRBV6-7 is an open reading frame whose function is uncertain. The TCR originated in an adult who received the AZD1222 COVID-19 vaccine. CDR3 sequence (DNA): TGTGCCCGCAGTTCTGGGGGGGGGAAATATGGCTACACCTTC. It is translated as CARSSGGGKYGYTF.